The present T cell receptor (beta chain) was sequenced within a study of cytomegalovirus exposure and HLA in healthy donors. Study background: Early release data held around 80 million unique TCRs from HLA-typed donors.

PCR involved 60 Vbeta and 13 Jbeta primers. Using immunoSEQ multiplex PCR, the repertoire was profiled, and TCRdb retains in-frame clones only, with some absent. The sample consists of about 120,000 clones, approximately 70% of them appearing once. Trimming removed 5 bases from V and 2 bases from J, with 10 bases in between. Germline lookup yields CDR1 SGHTA and CDR2 FQGNSA. This CDR3 has 13 amino acids. Donors were nominally healthy when sampled, though unrecorded immune exposures were likely. The sample comprised PBMCs. The V call is TRBV7-2, the J call TRBJ2-7; unclear D gene. The receptor's source is a woman aged 25 to 39 in good health and CMV-seronegative. The CDR3 nucleotides read TGTGCCAGCAGCACCAGTCCCGCCTACGAGCAGTACTTC. Amino acid sequence: CASSTSPAYEQYF. The full variable domain, its missing parts supplied by reference TRBV7-2 and TRBJ2-7, is GAGVSQSPSNKVTEKGKDVELRCDPISGHTALYWYRQSLGQGLEFLIYFQGNSAPDKSGLPSDRFSAERTGGSVSTLTIQRTQQEDSAVYLCASSTSPAYEQYFGPGTRLTVT.